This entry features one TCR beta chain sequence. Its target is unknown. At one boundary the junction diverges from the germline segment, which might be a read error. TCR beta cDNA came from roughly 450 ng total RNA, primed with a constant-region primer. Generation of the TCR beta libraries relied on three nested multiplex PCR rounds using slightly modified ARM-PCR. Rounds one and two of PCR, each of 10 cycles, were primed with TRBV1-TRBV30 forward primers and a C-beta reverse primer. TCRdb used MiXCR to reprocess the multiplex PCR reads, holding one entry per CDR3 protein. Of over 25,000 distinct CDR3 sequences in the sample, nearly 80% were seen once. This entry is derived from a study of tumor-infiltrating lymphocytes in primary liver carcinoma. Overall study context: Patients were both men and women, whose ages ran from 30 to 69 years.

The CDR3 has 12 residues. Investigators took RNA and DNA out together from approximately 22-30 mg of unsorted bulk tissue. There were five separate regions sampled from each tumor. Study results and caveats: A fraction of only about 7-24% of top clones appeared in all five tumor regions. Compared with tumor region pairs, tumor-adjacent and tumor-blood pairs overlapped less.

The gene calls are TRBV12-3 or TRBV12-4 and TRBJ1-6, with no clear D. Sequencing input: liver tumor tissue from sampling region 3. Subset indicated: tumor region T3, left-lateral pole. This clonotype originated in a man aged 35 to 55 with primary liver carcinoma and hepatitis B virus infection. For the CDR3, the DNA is TGTGCCAGCAATTTAAAGAGTTCACCCTTCCACTTT. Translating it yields CASNLKSSPFHF.